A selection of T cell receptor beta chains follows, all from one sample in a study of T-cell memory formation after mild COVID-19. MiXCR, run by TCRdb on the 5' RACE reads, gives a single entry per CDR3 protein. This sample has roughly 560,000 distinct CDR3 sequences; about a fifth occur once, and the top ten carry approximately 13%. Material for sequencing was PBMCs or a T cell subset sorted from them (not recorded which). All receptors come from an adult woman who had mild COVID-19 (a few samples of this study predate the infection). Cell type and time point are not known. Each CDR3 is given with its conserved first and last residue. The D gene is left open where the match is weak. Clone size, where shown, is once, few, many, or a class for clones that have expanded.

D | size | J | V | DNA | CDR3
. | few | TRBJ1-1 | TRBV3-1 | TGTGCCAGCAGCCAAGTATCGGGGGTCACTGAAGCTTTCTTT | CASSQVSGVTEAFF
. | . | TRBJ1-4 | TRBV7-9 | TGTGCCAGCAGTTTAGCTTATGAAAAACTGTTTTTT | CASSLAYEKLFF
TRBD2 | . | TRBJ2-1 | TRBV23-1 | TGCGCCAGCAGTCAATTACCCGGGACTAGCGGAGACAATGAGCAGTTCTTC | CASSQLPGTSGDNEQFF
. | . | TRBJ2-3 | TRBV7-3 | TGTGCCAGCAGCTTATGGGGGCAAGGAGATACGCAGTATTTT | CASSLWGQGDTQYF
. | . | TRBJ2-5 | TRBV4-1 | TGCGCCAGCAGCCGAGACAGCAGAGAGACCCAGTACTTC | CASSRDSRETQYF
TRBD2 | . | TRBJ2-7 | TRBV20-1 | TGCAGTGCTAGAGCTAGCGGGGACGATTCCTACGAGCAGTACTTC | CSARASGDDSYEQYF
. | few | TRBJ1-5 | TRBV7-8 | TGTGCCAGCAGCTTAGATCCGGGGAATCAGCCCCAGCATTTT | CASSLDPGNQPQHF
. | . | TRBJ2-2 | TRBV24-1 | TGTGCCACCGCGATGGCCGGGGAGCTGTTTTTT | CATAMAGELFF
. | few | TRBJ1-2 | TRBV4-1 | TGCGCCAGCAGCCCGAATCTAGGGGACCGCTATGGCTACACCTTC | CASSPNLGDRYGYTF
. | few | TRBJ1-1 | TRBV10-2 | TGCGCCAGCAGTGAGTCTCGGCAGGGGACTGAAGCTTTCTTT | CASSESRQGTEAFF
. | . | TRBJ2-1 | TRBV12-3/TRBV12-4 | TGTGCCAGCGGGGCGGGGGCGACCTCATACAATGAGCAGTTCTTC | CASGAGATSYNEQFF
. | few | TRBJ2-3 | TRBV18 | TGTGCCAGCTCACTACTGACAGGGAGGGACACAGATACGCAGTATTTT | CASSLLTGRDTDTQYF
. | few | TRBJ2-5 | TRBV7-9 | TGTGCCAGCAGCTTATTAGGGGTGGAGACCCAGTACTTC | CASSLLGVETQYF
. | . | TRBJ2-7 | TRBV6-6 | TGTGCCAGCACCGAGGGACGAGATCCTACCTCGCGGCAGTACTTC | CASTEGRDPTSRQYF
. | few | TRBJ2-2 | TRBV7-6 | TGTGCCAGCAGCTTAGCACAACCGGGGTCCGGGGAGCTGTTTTTT | CASSLAQPGSGELFF
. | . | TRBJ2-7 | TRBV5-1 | TGCGCCAGCAGCTTGGAGGATGGCGAGCAGTACTTC | CASSLEDGEQYF
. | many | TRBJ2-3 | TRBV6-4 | TGTGCCAGCGGCATAGTAGAGCCGCAGTATTTT | CASGIVEPQYF
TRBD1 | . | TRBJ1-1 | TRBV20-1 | TGCAGTGCTAGAGGGGTCTTACAGGGGAAATACACTGAAGCTTTCTTT | CSARGVLQGKYTEAFF